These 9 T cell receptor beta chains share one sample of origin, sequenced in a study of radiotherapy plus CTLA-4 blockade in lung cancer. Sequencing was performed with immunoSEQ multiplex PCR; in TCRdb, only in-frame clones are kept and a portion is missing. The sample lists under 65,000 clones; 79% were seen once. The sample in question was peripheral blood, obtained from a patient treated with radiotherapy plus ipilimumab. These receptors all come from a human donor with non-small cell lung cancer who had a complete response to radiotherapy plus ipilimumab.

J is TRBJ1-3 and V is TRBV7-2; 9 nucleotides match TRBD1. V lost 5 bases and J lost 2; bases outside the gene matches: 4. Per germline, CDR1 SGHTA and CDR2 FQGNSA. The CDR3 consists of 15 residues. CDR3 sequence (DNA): TGTGCCAGCAGCGAGGACAGGGGCCCTGGAAACACCATATATTTT. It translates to CASSEDRGPGNTIYF.

This chain's CDR3 is CASSFLDRANTEAFF. DNA for the CDR3: TGTGCCAGCAGCTTTCTAGACAGGGCGAACACTGAAGCTTTCTTT. This sequence joins TRBV5-4 and TRBJ1-1; the match to TRBD1 covers 7 bases. The germline gives CDR1 SGHNT, CDR2 YYREEE (reference sequence). The CDR3 sequence is 15 residues long. Losses at the gene ends were 2 bases for V and 1 base for J; bases not matched to a gene: 5.

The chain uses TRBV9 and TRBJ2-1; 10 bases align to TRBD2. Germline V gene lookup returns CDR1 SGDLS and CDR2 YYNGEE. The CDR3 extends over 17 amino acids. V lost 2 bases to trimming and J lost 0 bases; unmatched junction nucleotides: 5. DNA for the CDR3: TGTGCCAGCAGCGTTGGGGCTAGCGGGAGCTCCTACAATGAGCAGTTCTTC. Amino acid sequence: CASSVGASGSSYNEQFF.

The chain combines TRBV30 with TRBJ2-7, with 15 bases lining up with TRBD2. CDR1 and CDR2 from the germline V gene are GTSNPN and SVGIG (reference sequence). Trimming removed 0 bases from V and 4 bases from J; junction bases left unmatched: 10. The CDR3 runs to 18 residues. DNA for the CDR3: TGTGCCTGGAGTGTCGGACTAGCGGGAGGGCCGATACCTTACGAGCAGTACGTC. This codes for CAWSVGLAGGPIPYEQYV.

CDR3 loop: CASSLESWLAEADTQYF. The CDR3 nucleotides are TGCGCCAGCAGCTTGGAATCCTGGCTAGCGGAAGCAGATACGCAGTATTTT. This chain connects TRBV5-1 to TRBJ2-3; 7 bases line up with TRBD2. The CDR3 runs 17 residues. Trimming at V came to 0 bases and at J to 4 bases, leaving 11 bases not matched to a gene. Germline V gene data show CDR1 as SGHRS and CDR2 as YFSETQ.

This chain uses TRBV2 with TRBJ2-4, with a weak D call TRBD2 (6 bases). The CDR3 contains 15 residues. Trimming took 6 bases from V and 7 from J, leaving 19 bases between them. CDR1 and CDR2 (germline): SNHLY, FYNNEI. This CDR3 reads CASSLGGIKGNIQYF. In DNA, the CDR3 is TGTGCCAGCAGCTTGGGGGGTATAAAGGGTAACATTCAGTACTTC.

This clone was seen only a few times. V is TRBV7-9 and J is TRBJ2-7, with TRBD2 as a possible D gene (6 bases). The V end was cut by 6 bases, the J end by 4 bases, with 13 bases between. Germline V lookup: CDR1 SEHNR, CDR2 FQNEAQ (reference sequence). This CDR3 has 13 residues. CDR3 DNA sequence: TGTGCCAGCAGTGAAGGGGCGGGGTACGAGCAGTACTTC. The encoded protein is CASSEGAGYEQYF.

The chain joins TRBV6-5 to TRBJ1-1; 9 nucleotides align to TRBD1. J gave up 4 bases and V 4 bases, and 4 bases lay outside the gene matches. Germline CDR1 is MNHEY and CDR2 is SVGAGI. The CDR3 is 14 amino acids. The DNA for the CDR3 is TGTGCCAGCAGTTGGACAGGGGAGGCCACTGAAGCTTTCTTT. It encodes CASSWTGEATEAFF.

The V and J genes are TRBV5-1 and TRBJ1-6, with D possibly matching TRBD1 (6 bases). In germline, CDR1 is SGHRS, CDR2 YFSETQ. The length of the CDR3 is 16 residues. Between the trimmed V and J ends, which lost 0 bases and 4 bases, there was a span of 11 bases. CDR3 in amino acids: CASSLAGTRYNSPLHF. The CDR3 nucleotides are TGCGCCAGCAGCTTGGCAGGGACAAGGTATAATTCACCCCTCCACTTT.